This TCR beta chain was identified in a study of cytomegalovirus exposure and HLA in healthy donors. Study as a whole: As an earlier analysis found, around 190 million T cells yielded approximately 110 million unique TCR beta sequences. Broader study findings: DRB1 had the most TCR associations and HLA-C the fewest, a later analysis found, with rates varying by HLA locus. A link between a missense DCLRE1C variant and TCR beta V- and J-gene trimming emerged from a later analysis. The productive fraction for most TCR beta V segments was about 90% or about 30% in an earlier analysis.

The study ran its PCR with 60 Vbeta and 13 Jbeta primers. Clones were read by immunoSEQ multiplex PCR, and TCRdb kept only the in-frame ones, dropping some. The sample has about 200,000 clones, 75% to 85% seen once. In germline, CDR1 is MNHEY, CDR2 SVGAGI. V dropped 6 bases and J dropped 7; count of bases not matched to a gene: 9. The CDR3 length is 14 residues. Details on this clone: The antigen is unknown.

This receptor was obtained from a woman aged 40 to 55 in good health and CMV-seronegative. The specimen sequenced was PBMCs. The chain links TRBV6-5 to TRBJ1-2; TRBD1 aligns across 9 bases. CDR3 nucleotide sequence: TGTGCCAGCAGCCACAGGGGGCTGGGAAGTGGCTACACCTTC. Its protein is CASSHRGLGSGYTF.